A selection of T cell receptor beta chains follows, all from one sample in a study of T cell responses to AZD1222 COVID-19 vaccine. Only in-frame clones appear in the TCRdb table, and some are missing; sequencing was by immunoSEQ multiplex PCR. In the table there are about 130,000 clones, about 94% of which are singletons. This specimen consisted of peripheral blood, obtained on day 0 of AZD1222 vaccination. Receptors originate from an adult in good health. CDR3s include the opening cysteine and the closing phenylalanine or tryptophan. Each record gives: V gene, CDR3 length, D gene, J gene, clone size, CDR3 protein, CDR3 DNA. The D gene is left open where the match is weak. Clone size is not always given. Where it is, it says once, few, many or a class for expanded clones.

TRBV3-1/TRBV3-2	14	.	TRBJ1-1	.	CASSQGTLGTEAFF	TGTGCCAGCAGCCAAGGCACCCTCGGGACTGAAGCTTTCTTT
TRBV12-3/TRBV12-4	13	.	TRBJ2-7	.	CASSLGGAQEQYF	TGTGCCAGCAGCCTGGGGGGGGCCCAAGAGCAGTACTTC
TRBV18	15	.	TRBJ1-5	.	CASSPAAGGDQPQHF	TGTGCCAGCTCACCAGCAGCCGGTGGTGATCAGCCCCAGCATTTT
TRBV5-1	15	.	TRBJ2-1	.	CASSFQGSSYNEQFF	TGCGCCAGCAGCTTCCAAGGGAGCTCCTACAATGAGCAGTTCTTC
TRBV2	16	TRBD1	TRBJ1-2	.	CASSPTGTGFSYGYTF	TGTGCCAGCAGTCCAACCGGGACAGGGTTTTCGTATGGCTACACCTTC
TRBV5-1	15	TRBD1	TRBJ1-3	few	CASSPGDRVGNTIYF	TGCGCCAGCAGCCCGGGAGACAGGGTTGGAAACACCATATATTTT
TRBV2	12	.	TRBJ1-2	.	CASYHREDGYTF	TGTGCCAGCTACCACAGGGAAGATGGCTACACCTTC
TRBV4-1	13	.	TRBJ1-3	.	CASSPDSGNTIYF	TGCGCCAGCAGCCCCGACTCTGGAAACACCATATATTTT
TRBV6-6	13	.	TRBJ1-6	.	CASRDIDNSPLHF	TGTGCCAGCAGGGACATCGATAATTCACCCCTCCACTTT
TRBV12-3/TRBV12-4	13	.	TRBJ2-1	.	CASSLGPGDEQFF	TGTGCCAGCAGTTTAGGTCCAGGCGATGAGCAGTTCTTC
TRBV5-4	15	.	TRBJ2-1	.	CASSSRVGLGNEQFF	TGTGCCAGCAGCTCAAGAGTGGGATTGGGCAATGAGCAGTTCTTC
TRBV7-9	14	TRBD1	TRBJ1-2	.	CASSWGQGAGGYTF	TGTGCCAGCAGCTGGGGACAGGGGGCAGGTGGCTACACCTTC
TRBV7-6	16	TRBD1	TRBJ2-3	.	CASSARQGAITDTQYF	TGTGCCAGCAGCGCAAGACAGGGGGCGATCACAGATACGCAGTATTTT
TRBV10-3	13	TRBD1	TRBJ1-1	.	CAIGGQINTEAFF	TGTGCCATCGGGGGACAGATCAACACTGAAGCTTTCTTT
TRBV2	15	TRBD1	TRBJ1-1	.	CASSQGTGEWTEAFF	TGTGCCAGCAGCCAAGGGACAGGGGAGTGGACTGAAGCTTTCTTT
TRBV5-8	18	.	TRBJ2-6	.	CASSLGLAHHSGANVLTF	TGTGCCAGCAGCTTGGGTCTAGCGCACCACTCTGGGGCCAACGTCCTGACTTTC
TRBV9	15	.	TRBJ1-1	.	CASSVDRTANTEAFF	TGTGCCAGCAGCGTAGATAGGACAGCGAACACTGAAGCTTTCTTT
TRBV4-1	13	.	TRBJ1-2	.	CASSQVGLDGYTF	TGCGCCAGCAGCCAAGTCGGGTTGGATGGCTACACCTTC
TRBV2	14	.	TRBJ1-4	.	CASSWDTLNEKLFF	TGTGCCAGCAGCTGGGACACCCTTAATGAAAAACTGTTTTTT
TRBV7-3	12	.	TRBJ1-2	.	CASSPGPPTYTF	TGTGCCAGCAGCCCTGGACCACCTACCTACACCTTC
TRBV7-3	15	.	TRBJ2-1	.	CASSPQPNSYNEQFF	TGTGCCAGCAGCCCCCAGCCTAACTCCTACAATGAGCAGTTCTTC
TRBV5-1	15	TRBD1	TRBJ2-7	once	CASSLTSTGTHEQYF	TGCGCCAGCAGCTTGACTTCGACAGGGACCCACGAGCAGTACTTC
TRBV19	20	TRBD1	TRBJ1-2	.	CASSGLPGQGRLSHLYGYTF	TGTGCCAGTAGTGGATTACCGGGACAGGGAAGACTTTCTCATCTCTATGGCTACACCTTC
TRBV7-9	17	TRBD2	TRBJ2-1	.	CASSLPAGTSGYNEQFF	TGTGCCAGCAGCTTACCCGCCGGGACTAGCGGATACAATGAGCAGTTCTTC
TRBV5-1	16	.	TRBJ2-7	once	CASSFYFTISSYEQYF	TGCGCCAGCAGCTTTTATTTCACAATAAGCTCCTACGAGCAGTACTTC
TRBV10-2	13	.	TRBJ1-1	.	CASSFAAATEAFF	TGCGCCAGCAGTTTTGCCGCGGCCACTGAAGCTTTCTTT
TRBV4-1	14	.	TRBJ2-3	once	CASSPPNQEDTQYF	TGCGCCAGCAGCCCGCCAAACCAGGAGGATACGCAGTATTTT
TRBV30	13	.	TRBJ2-7	.	CAWTRDPPGEQYF	TGTGCCTGGACCAGGGACCCTCCCGGGGAGCAGTACTTC
TRBV9	13	.	TRBJ1-2	.	CASSVGSNYGYTF	TGTGCCAGCAGCGTAGGGAGTAACTATGGCTACACCTTC
TRBV5-4	15	TRBD1	TRBJ1-2	.	CASSLGGPTGNGYTF	TGTGCCAGCAGCTTGGGGGGCCCGACAGGGAACGGCTACACCTTC
TRBV30	14	.	TRBJ1-5	.	CAWSGLGGNQPQHF	TGTGCCTGGAGTGGGCTCGGGGGCAATCAGCCCCAGCATTTT
TRBV6-2/TRBV6-3	13	.	TRBJ2-7	.	CASSDLTGNEQYF	TGTGCCAGCAGCGACCTCACGGGAAACGAGCAGTACTTC
TRBV20-1	16	TRBD2	TRBJ2-5	.	CSASVPSGGAPETQYF	TGCAGTGCTAGTGTACCCAGCGGGGGGGCTCCGGAGACCCAGTACTTC
TRBV11-2	14	.	TRBJ1-3	.	CASSQGDSGNTIYF	TGTGCCAGCAGCCAAGGGGACTCTGGAAACACCATATATTTT
TRBV5-6	13	TRBD1	TRBJ1-2	.	CASSLGRGHGYTF	TGTGCCAGCAGCTTGGGCAGGGGGCATGGCTACACCTTC
TRBV6-5	16	.	TRBJ2-1	.	CASSYSAIAVYNEQFF	TGTGCCAGCAGTTACTCGGCTATCGCCGTATACAATGAGCAGTTCTTC
TRBV6-6	16	.	TRBJ2-1	.	CASSYSSGGSYNEQFF	TGTGCCAGCAGTTACTCGTCTGGCGGGTCTTACAATGAGCAGTTCTTC